The 19 T cell receptor beta chains in this list originate from one sample, sequenced in a study of shared clonotypes between healthy human individuals. The assay was immunoSEQ multiplex PCR, and TCRdb's table has in-frame clones only and misses some. The sample holds approximately 1,500,000 clones, 98% seen once. Sequencing was performed on naive CD4+ T cells sorted from blood. Sample subset: CD45RA+ positively selected. The source is a young man in good health.

The V and J genes are TRBV5-1 and TRBJ2-2; no clear D gene. Germline assignment: CDR1 SGHRS and CDR2 YFSETQ. This CDR3 is built from 16 residues. The germline V and J ends were trimmed by 8 bases and 1 base, with 18 bases remaining between them. CDR3 sequence: CARARVGPKNTGELFF. CDR3 coding DNA: TGCGCCAGGGCCCGCGTAGGACCCAAGAACACCGGGGAGCTGTTTTTT.

V is TRBV6-6 and J is TRBJ1-3; D call uncertain. The ends were cut back, 6 bases at V and 0 bases at J, with 12 bases in the middle. Germline lookup yields CDR1 MNHNY and CDR2 SVGAGI (reference sequence). The CDR3 runs 15 residues. In DNA, the CDR3 is TGTGCCAGCAGGGTACACGCATCCTCTGGAAACACCATATATTTT. This codes for CASRVHASSGNTIYF.

The rearrangement links TRBV2 to TRBJ2-1, with D possibly matching TRBD2 (6 bases). Germline V gene data show CDR1 as SNHLY and CDR2 as FYNNEI. CDR3 size: 16 residues. The V end lost 2 bases, the J end lost 6 bases, and 17 bases lay between the germline ends. CDR3 loop: CASSEHPAGFGNEQFF. In nucleotides, the CDR3 is TGTGCCAGCAGTGAACACCCAGCGGGTTTTGGCAATGAGCAGTTCTTC.

The rearrangement links TRBV28 to TRBJ2-2; D remains ambiguous. CDR1 and CDR2 from the germline V gene are MDHEN and SYDVKM. V lost 6 bases and J lost 0, with 14 bases in between. CDR3 size: 16 residues. Here the CDR3 reads CASSPGSFANTGELFF. CDR3 nucleotide sequence: TGTGCCAGCAGCCCGGGCAGCTTCGCGAACACCGGGGAGCTGTTTTTT.

The chain recombines TRBV19 with TRBJ1-2; 7 nucleotides agree with TRBD1. Trimming took 5 bases from V and 3 from J; bases not matched to a gene: 0. The CDR3 totals 12 residues. CDR1 LNHDA and CDR2 SQIVND come from the germline V gene (reference sequence). The CDR3 sequence: CASSQGDYGYTF. The CDR3 bases are TGTGCCAGTAGTCAGGGGGACTATGGCTACACCTTC.

J is TRBJ2-5 and V is TRBV10-3, with TRBD1 identical over 10 bases. Germline CDR1 reads ENHRY; CDR2 reads SYGVKD. This CDR3 has 14 amino acids. V gave up 6 bases and J gave up 5 bases; unmatched junction bases: 6. CDR3 residues: CAIRSGTGDETQYF. The DNA for the CDR3 is TGTGCCATCAGGTCCGGGACAGGGGACGAGACCCAGTACTTC.

The chain recombines TRBV18 with TRBJ2-7; possibly TRBD1 for D (7 bases). V lost 2 bases, J lost 6 bases, and 17 bases lay in between. Germline values: CDR1 KGHSH, CDR2 LQKENI. This CDR3 is built from 15 residues. CDR3 sequence: CASSPMRQGGGEQYF. The CDR3 DNA reads TGTGCCAGCTCACCAATGAGACAGGGAGGTGGCGAGCAGTACTTC.

The CDR3 DNA sequence: TGTGCCAGCAGTTCCCCGGGGAATACGCAGTATTTT. It yields the protein CASSSPGNTQYF. This sequence joins TRBV28 and TRBJ2-3, with D possibly matching TRBD2 (5 bases). The CDR3 extends over 12 amino acids. V lost 4 bases and J lost 7, with 9 bases in between. The V gene's germline CDR1 is MDHEN and CDR2 SYDVKM.

V is TRBV2 and J is TRBJ2-6; the D is unclear. The CDR3 covers 16 residues. Germline V gene sequence: CDR1 SNHLY, CDR2 FYNNEI. V was clipped by 3 bases and J by 0 bases, with 9 bases between them. The CDR3 protein is CASSDIGPSGANVLTF. DNA of the CDR3: TGTGCCAGCAGTGATATAGGACCCTCTGGGGCCAACGTCCTGACTTTC.

CDR3 in DNA: TGTGCCAGCACCTTGGACCGCCGGGGGACTGAAGCTTTCTTT. Protein product: CASTLDRRGTEAFF. V usage is TRBV6-5 and J usage is TRBJ1-1; TRBD1 might be the D (5 bases). The V and J ends lost 7 bases and 5 bases respectively, with 17 bases between them. The germline V gene encodes CDR1 MNHEY and CDR2 SVGAGI. The CDR3 is 14 amino acids.

The chain joins TRBV7-6 to TRBJ2-7, with 10 bases aligning to TRBD2. The V and J ends lost 1 base and 1 base, in that order; junction bases with no gene match: 4. The length of the CDR3 is 16 residues. Germline lookup yields CDR1 SGHVS and CDR2 FNYEAQ. In nucleotides, the CDR3 is TGTGCCAGCAGCTTAGTAGCGGGAGGACCTTCCTACGAGCAGTACTTC. This encodes CASSLVAGGPSYEQYF.

The chain recombines TRBV18 with TRBJ1-2; D unclear. This CDR3 region has 18 residues. Germline V gene data show CDR1 as KGHSH and CDR2 as LQKENI. Trimming shortened V by 4 bases and J by 2 bases, and 23 bases separated the two germline ends. DNA of the CDR3: TGTGCCAGCTCACAAAGTAGCGTTATCCCACCCACGAACTATGGCTACACCTTC. Its translation is CASSQSSVIPPTNYGYTF.

The V gene is TRBV5-1, the J gene TRBJ2-7; D is possibly TRBD1 (7 bases). The V gene's germline CDR1 is SGHRS and CDR2 YFSETQ. V dropped 3 bases and J dropped 5 bases, with 15 bases sitting between them. The CDR3 extends over 14 amino acids. CDR3 coding DNA: TGCGCCAGCAGCTCTGGGGGGACAGCCCACGAGCAGTACTTC. This sequence encodes CASSSGGTAHEQYF. Supplemented by reference TRBV5-1 and TRBJ2-7, the full variable domain reads KAGVTQTPRYLIKTRGQQVTLSCSPISGHRSVSWYQQTPGQGLQFLFEYFSETQRNKGNFPGRFSGRQFSNSRSEMNVSTLELGDSALYLCASSSGGTAHEQYFGPGTRLTVT.

J is TRBJ2-7 and V is TRBV4-1; 15 bases align to TRBD2. Looked up from germline, CDR1 is MGHRA and CDR2 is YSYEKL. The junction had 4 bases not matched to a gene; V was cut back by 1 base and J by 9 bases. The CDR3 loop spans 15 amino acids. CDR3 residues: CASSQVGLAGGGQYF. The CDR3 coding sequence is TGCGCCAGCAGCCAAGTGGGACTAGCGGGAGGAGGGCAGTACTTC.

The chain is built from TRBV7-6 and TRBJ2-1; no clear D gene. V was shortened by 5 bases and J by 0 bases, with 11 bases between the two germline ends. The CDR3 has 15 residues. Germline-derived CDR1 and CDR2 are SGHVS and FNYEAQ. The CDR3, as DNA: TGTGCCAGCAGCCCGAAGCGCCTCTCCTACAATGAGCAGTTCTTC. Its protein product is CASSPKRLSYNEQFF. Variable domain in full (rest from reference TRBV7-6 and TRBJ2-1): GAGVSQSPRYKVTKRGQDVALRCDPISGHVSLYWYRQALGQGPEFLTYFNYEAQQDKSGLPNDRFSAERPEGSISTLTIQRTEQRDSAMYRCASSPKRLSYNEQFFGPGTRLTVL.

The gene calls are TRBV19 and TRBJ2-1, with D possibly TRBD2 on 6 matching bases. The length of the CDR3 is 15 residues. CDR1 and CDR2 (germline): LNHDA, SQIVND (reference sequence). Trimming shortened V by 3 bases and J by 10 bases, and 19 bases separated the two germline ends. The CDR3 reads CASSIKRDGSLEQFF. In nucleotides, the CDR3 is TGTGCCAGTAGTATTAAAAGAGACGGGAGTCTGGAGCAGTTCTTC.

V and J are TRBV18 and TRBJ2-1; D gene uncertain. This CDR3 comprises 13 residues. Trimming shortened V by 5 bases and J by 4 bases, and 9 bases separated the two germline ends. Germline V gene lookup returns CDR1 KGHSH and CDR2 LQKENI. DNA for the CDR3: TGTGCCAGCTCAGCCGGCCTATACAATGAGCAGTTCTTC. Encoded protein: CASSAGLYNEQFF.

The V and J genes are TRBV7-9 and TRBJ2-1; tentatively, D is TRBD2 (6 bases). CDR1 is SEHNR, CDR2 FQNEAQ, per germline (reference sequence). This CDR3 has 16 amino acids. Trimming took off 2 bases at V and 2 bases at J, with 13 bases between the two ends. CDR3 sequence (DNA): TGTGCCAGCAGCTTATGGCGTGGCGGGACCTACAATGAGCAGTTCTTC. Encoded protein: CASSLWRGGTYNEQFF.

Concerning this clone itself: The same CDR3 arises from other DNA sequences in this sample as well. V and J are TRBV9 and TRBJ2-5, with D unclear. The germline V gene encodes CDR1 SGDLS and CDR2 YYNGEE. The CDR3 length is 13 residues. V gave up 0 bases and J gave up 5 bases, with 8 bases separating them. CDR3 amino acids: CASSVGVRETQYF. CDR3 in DNA: TGTGCCAGCAGCGTAGGCGTTCGGGAGACCCAGTACTTC.